The T cell receptor (beta chain) described here comes from a study of blood T cell repertoires in COVID-19. About the research overall: Samples came from the United States, Italy and Spain, spanning acute and convalescent COVID-19. The analysed material was cDNA or gDNA that came from T cells, B-cell-depleted T cells, or PBMCs.

Per the original data handling: Scientists estimated how many nucleated cells there were by amplifying reference gene primers. The method was immunoSEQ multiplex PCR; TCRdb's version includes in-frame clones alone and lacks a portion of them. V, J and clone size reflect that table, while D and trimming were determined from the DNA. The sample has 200,000 to 300,000 clones; around 86% are singletons. This sequence originates from a man aged 40-50 years who had recovered from COVID-19. The sequenced sample was peripheral blood.

The CDR3 loop is CASSLAAGGAKNIQYF. Written as DNA, the CDR3 is TGTGCCAGCAGCTTGGCGGCAGGGGGCGCCAAAAACATTCAGTACTTC. V and J are TRBV5-6 and TRBJ2-4, with 8 nucleotides matching TRBD1. The germline V gene encodes CDR1 SGHDT and CDR2 YYEEEE. The V gene end was trimmed by 0 bases and the J gene end by 1 base; junction bases not matched to a gene: 3. This CDR3 has 16 amino acids.